This entry is about one TCR beta chain. The antigen is unknown. The data stem from a study of cytomegalovirus exposure and HLA in healthy donors. Study-level background: Unique TCRs from HLA-typed donors, 65 million to 85 million of them, were held in an early data release.

The CDR3 length is 16 residues. CDR1 is MGHRA and CDR2 is YSYEKL in the germline V gene. J gave up 3 bases and V 1 base, and 8 bases lay outside the gene matches. Study-wide results and limits: Roughly uniform sequencing depth across donors was assumed, possibly incorrectly. Later analysis showed TCR association rates varying by HLA locus, highest for DRB1 and lowest for HLA-C. HLA alleles were associated with 15,000 to 20,000 TCR beta sequences in a later analysis at 0.05 false discovery rate.

The PCR contained 60 Vbeta and 13 Jbeta primers. Profiled with immunoSEQ multiplex PCR; TCRdb holds only in-frame clones, not every one. The data contain some 150,000 clones, 78% of them singletons. Sequenced: PBMCs. The chain carries TRBV4-1 and TRBJ1-1, with 7 bases matching TRBD1. The origin of this receptor is a male donor in good health and CMV-seronegative. CDR3 DNA sequence: TGCGCCAGCAGCCAAGCGGGGACAGCAGGTTACACTGAAGCTTTCTTT. Translated, it gives CASSQAGTAGYTEAFF.